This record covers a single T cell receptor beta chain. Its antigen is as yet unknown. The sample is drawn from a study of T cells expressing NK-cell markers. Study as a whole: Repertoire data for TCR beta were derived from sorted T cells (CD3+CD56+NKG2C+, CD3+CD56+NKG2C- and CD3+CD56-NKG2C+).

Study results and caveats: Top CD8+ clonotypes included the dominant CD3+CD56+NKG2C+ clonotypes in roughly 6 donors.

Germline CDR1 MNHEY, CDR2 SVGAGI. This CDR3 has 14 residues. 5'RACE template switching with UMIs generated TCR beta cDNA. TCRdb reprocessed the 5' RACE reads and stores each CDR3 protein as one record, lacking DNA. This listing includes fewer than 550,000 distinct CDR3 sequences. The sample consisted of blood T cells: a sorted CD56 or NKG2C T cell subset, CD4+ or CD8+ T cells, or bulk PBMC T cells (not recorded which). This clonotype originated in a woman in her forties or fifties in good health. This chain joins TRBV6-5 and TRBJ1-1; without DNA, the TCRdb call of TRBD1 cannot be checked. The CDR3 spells CASLDLGTSAEAFF.